These 27 T cell receptor beta chains share one sample of origin, sequenced in a study of OX40 agonist ivuxolimab in advanced cancers. Repertoires were generated with immunoSEQ multiplex PCR, while TCRdb's copy carries only in-frame clones and drops some. The sample carries about 69,000 clones, approximately 90% recorded once. The sequencing here drew on CD4+ or CD8+ T cells sorted from blood, taken in a trial of the OX40 agonist ivuxolimab. The receptors derive from an adult with an advanced solid tumor such as melanoma, head and neck, liver or kidney cancer.

The J gene is TRBJ1-5, the V gene TRBV12-5; D is perhaps TRBD1 (5 bases). Trimming pared 6 bases from V and 2 bases from J, leaving 17 bases between. Germline loops: CDR1 LGHNT, CDR2 FRNRAP. The CDR3 is made up of 16 amino acids. Written as DNA, the CDR3 is TGTGCTAGTGGCCCGGGACTACCCTCGGGCAATCAGCCCCAGCATTTT. It codes for CASGPGLPSGNQPQHF.

The V call is TRBV5-1, the J call TRBJ2-7; D is unclear. The CDR3 spans 12 residues. Looked up from germline, CDR1 is SGHRS and CDR2 is YFSETQ. Deletions cut 2 bases from V and 7 bases from J, with 10 bases between. In DNA, the CDR3 is TGCGCCAGCAGCTTAGGGATGAGGGAGCAGTACTTC. Amino acids: CASSLGMREQYF.

The chain has TRBV5-1 and TRBJ2-7, with 16 nucleotides matching TRBD2. The CDR3 is made up of 19 amino acids. Per the germline V gene, CDR1 is SGHRS and CDR2 is YFSETQ. V was clipped by 0 bases and J by 2 bases; unmatched bases: 8. DNA for the CDR3: TGCGCCAGCAGCTTGGGGGGACTAGCGGGAGGGCCGATTACCTACGAGCAGTACTTC. Its protein product is CASSLGGLAGGPITYEQYF.

This chain uses TRBV4-1 with TRBJ1-2; D ambiguous. V was pared by 4 bases and J by 8 bases, with 11 bases between. CDR1 and CDR2 from the germline V gene are MGHRA and YSYEKL. The CDR3 loop spans 12 amino acids. The CDR3 DNA reads as TGCGCCAGCAGCCCCGACATAGGCGGCTACACCTTC. This codes for CASSPDIGGYTF.

This chain connects TRBV6-5 to TRBJ2-7; the match to TRBD2 covers 13 bases. Germline V gene lookup returns CDR1 MNHEY and CDR2 SVGAGI. Trimming removed 6 bases from V and 4 bases from J; junction bases left unmatched: 3. The CDR3 runs 14 residues. The CDR3 region has the DNA TGTGCCAGCAGGGCACTAGCGGGAGGGTACGAGCAGTACTTC. Its translation is CASRALAGGYEQYF.

The J gene is TRBJ2-1, the V gene TRBV28; 12 nucleotides match TRBD2. The germline V gene encodes CDR1 MDHEN and CDR2 SYDVKM. The length of the CDR3 is 14 residues. V gave up 6 bases and J gave up 6 bases; unmatched junction bases: 3. CDR3 DNA sequence: TGTGCCAGCAGGCGACTAGCGGGAGTCAATGAGCAGTTCTTC. Translating it yields CASRRLAGVNEQFF. Drawing the rest from reference TRBV28 and TRBJ2-1, the complete variable domain is DVKVTQSSRYLVKRTGEKVFLECVQDMDHENMFWYRQDPGLGLRLIYFSYDVKMKEKGDIPEGYSVSREKKERFSLILESASTNQTSMYLCASRRLAGVNEQFFGPGTRLTVL.

J is TRBJ2-7 and V is TRBV19, with D maybe TRBD2 (5 bases). This CDR3 has 15 amino acids. Trimming took off 2 bases at V and 2 bases at J, with 13 bases between the two ends. Germline V CDR1 and CDR2: LNHDA, SQIVND (reference sequence). The CDR3 is CASSITLSGAYEQYF. The CDR3 DNA is TGTGCCAGTAGTATAACTCTCAGCGGAGCCTACGAGCAGTACTTC.

The rearrangement joins TRBV11-1 to TRBJ2-7, with TRBD1 as a possible D gene (6 bases). V was cut by 5 bases and J by 1 base, with 21 bases left in between. The CDR3 consists of 17 residues. CDR1 is SGHAT and CDR2 is FQDESV in the germline V gene (reference sequence). The CDR3 region has the DNA TGTGCCAGCAGCATCATAGACCAGGGGTGGAGATCCTACGAGCAGTACTTC. Amino acid sequence: CASSIIDQGWRSYEQYF.

This clone has a single count. The chain joins TRBV6-1 to TRBJ1-1, with a possible D match to TRBD1 (5 bases). This CDR3 has 17 residues. V shed 2 bases and J shed 0 bases, with 16 bases lying between them. Per germline, CDR1 MNHNS and CDR2 SASEGT. CDR3 sequence: CASSELGGVGVNTEAFF. The DNA for the CDR3 is TGTGCCAGCAGTGAACTCGGGGGGGTTGGGGTGAACACTGAAGCTTTCTTT.

This chain uses TRBV10-2 with TRBJ2-1, with TRBD2 matching 10 bases. V shed 6 bases, J shed 2 bases, and the junction held 4 bases outside the gene matches. The CDR3 has 15 amino acids. Germline V lookup: CDR1 WSHSY, CDR2 SAAADI. For the CDR3, the DNA is TGCGCCAGCAGCGCTAGCGGGAGAACCTACAATGAGCAGTTCTTC. This encodes CASSASGRTYNEQFF.

The chain has TRBV19 and TRBJ1-1, with 7 bases aligning to TRBD1. Trimming removed 0 bases from V and 10 bases from J; junction bases left unmatched: 8. This CDR3 comprises 14 residues. Germline assignment: CDR1 LNHDA and CDR2 SQIVND (reference sequence). The CDR3 sequence: CASSIDLTGAGAFF. In nucleotides, the CDR3 is TGTGCCAGTAGTATAGATCTCACAGGGGCCGGAGCTTTCTTT.

This sequence joins TRBV30 and TRBJ1-3; no reliable D call. Trimming cost V 1 base and J 3 bases, with 7 bases left between them. The germline V gene has CDR1 GTSNPN and CDR2 SVGIG (reference sequence). The CDR3 consists of 13 residues. Here the CDR3 DNA reads TGTGCCTGGAGTGCCCTATTTGGAAACACCATATATTTT. Amino acids: CAWSALFGNTIYF. Based on the CDR3 plus reference TRBV30 and TRBJ1-3, the full variable domain is SQTIHQWPATLVQPVGSPLSLECTVEGTSNPNLYWYRQAAGRGLQLLFYSVGIGQISSEVPQNLSASRPQDRQFILSSKKLLLSDSGFYLCAWSALFGNTIYFGEGSWLTVV.

The rearrangement links TRBV19 to TRBJ1-4, with TRBD1 matching over 7 bases. Trimming removed 2 bases from V and 3 bases from J; junction bases left unmatched: 9. Germline values: CDR1 LNHDA, CDR2 SQIVND (reference sequence). This CDR3 is built from 17 residues. The DNA for the CDR3 is TGTGCCAGTAGTATATTGGGGATCAGGGGGGCTAATGAAAAACTGTTTTTT. This encodes CASSILGIRGANEKLFF.

The genes are TRBV14 and TRBJ2-3, with D possibly matching TRBD1 (6 bases). The germline V gene has CDR1 SGHDN and CDR2 FVKESK. With 1 base removed from V and 4 bases from J, the gap between germline ends came to 18 bases. The CDR3 contains 17 residues. The CDR3 region is CASSQAAAGVRPDTQYF. For the CDR3, the DNA is TGTGCCAGCAGCCAAGCCGCCGCAGGGGTGCGCCCAGATACGCAGTATTTT.

The chain employs TRBV30 and TRBJ2-7; D not certain. CDR3 size: 12 residues. V was cut by 2 bases and J by 4 bases, with 9 bases left in between. The V gene's germline CDR1 is GTSNPN and CDR2 SVGIG (reference sequence). For the CDR3, the DNA is TGTGCCTGGAGTAGATCTGAATACGAGCAGTACTTC. Translating gives CAWSRSEYEQYF.

The chain recombines TRBV6-1 with TRBJ2-1; unclear D gene. V lost 8 bases and J 5 bases, leaving 10 bases between the germline ends. This CDR3 comprises 12 residues. Per the germline V gene, CDR1 is MNHNS and CDR2 is SASEGT. The CDR3 DNA reads TGTGCCAGCGGTGCAGGCAACAATGAGCAGTTCTTC. This codes for CASGAGNNEQFF.

This clone was seen once. The chain joins TRBV27 to TRBJ2-5, with TRBD1 as a possible D gene (5 bases). Trimming removed 4 bases at V and 2 bases at J, with 14 bases between. The CDR3 loop spans 15 amino acids. Germline V gives CDR1 MNHEY, CDR2 SMNVEV (reference sequence). The CDR3 region has the DNA TGTGCCAGCAGTTCTATCCTAACAGGACAAGAGACCCAGTACTTC. It translates to CASSSILTGQETQYF.

The J gene is TRBJ1-2, the V gene TRBV7-3, with TRBD1 identical over 9 bases. This CDR3 spans 13 amino acids. V shed 5 bases and J 8 bases; nucleotides not matched to a gene: 6. Germline CDR1 reads SGHTA; CDR2 reads FQGTGA. This chain's CDR3 is CASSPQGARGYTF. The DNA for the CDR3 is TGTGCCAGCAGCCCACAGGGGGCACGAGGCTACACCTTC.

This clone came up once. The chain is built from TRBV14 and TRBJ2-5, with unresolved D. The CDR3 contains 12 residues. V lost 1 base to trimming and J lost 9 bases, with 9 bases between them. Germline CDR1 reads SGHDN; CDR2 reads FVKESK. Here the CDR3 reads CASSQVSGSQYF. The CDR3, as DNA: TGTGCCAGCAGCCAAGTATCTGGGTCCCAGTACTTC.

A few counts support this clone. The chain recombines TRBV19 with TRBJ1-5; possible D gene TRBD1, 5 bases. Trimming shortened V by 3 bases and J by 11 bases, and 11 bases separated the two germline ends. The CDR3 has 12 residues. Germline lookup yields CDR1 LNHDA and CDR2 SQIVND (reference sequence). CDR3 DNA sequence: TGTGCCAGTAGTATCGGGCCGGGGGCCCAGCATTTT. As protein: CASSIGPGAQHF.

The V gene is TRBV4-1, the J gene TRBJ2-7; 10 bases map to TRBD2. Trimming cost V 6 bases and J 1 base; bases outside gene matches: 21. Germline V CDR1 and CDR2: MGHRA, YSYEKL. This CDR3 has 20 amino acids. Written as DNA, the CDR3 is TGCGCCAGCAGTCTCCTCTCATCTGGGCTAGCGGGAGTGTCTTCCTACGAGCAGTACTTC. Amino acids: CASSLLSSGLAGVSSYEQYF.

This chain links TRBV28 with TRBJ2-3, with D unclear. V was trimmed by 4 bases and J by 2 bases, leaving 16 bases between them. The CDR3 loop spans 16 amino acids. Germline CDR1 MDHEN, CDR2 SYDVKM. The CDR3 nucleotides read TGTGCCAGCAGTTCACTGGGCAGGCTAAACACAGATACGCAGTATTTT. Its translation is CASSSLGRLNTDTQYF. Full variable domain (outside the CDR3, taken from reference TRBV28 and TRBJ2-3): DVKVTQSSRYLVKRTGEKVFLECVQDMDHENMFWYRQDPGLGLRLIYFSYDVKMKEKGDIPEGYSVSREKKERFSLILESASTNQTSMYLCASSSLGRLNTDTQYFGPGTRLTVL.

This chain links TRBV2 with TRBJ2-1, with 10 bases matching TRBD2. The CDR3 is 23 amino acids. Losses at the gene ends were 5 bases for V and 0 bases for J; bases not matched to a gene: 25. CDR1 SNHLY and CDR2 FYNNEI come from the germline V gene. CDR3 coding DNA: TGTGCCAGCAGTCCGGGACCCGTTAAAAGCGGGAGGGCCAAAGATTTCTCCTACAATGAGCAGTTCTTC. Translation gives CASSPGPVKSGRAKDFSYNEQFF.

In DNA, the CDR3 is TGTGCCAGCAGTTACTCGGAAGTTCGGGAGACCCAGTACTTC. Its translation is CASSYSEVRETQYF. This sequence joins TRBV6-5 and TRBJ2-5; D is undetermined. The CDR3 is 14 residues long. V lost 0 bases to trimming and J lost 5 bases, with 10 bases between them. Germline CDR1 is MNHEY and CDR2 is SVGAGI.

This clone was counted a few times. V gene TRBV2 combines with J gene TRBJ1-1; 7 bases are a match to TRBD1. The germline CDR1 and CDR2 sequences are SNHLY and FYNNEI. V gave up 7 bases and J gave up 10 bases; unmatched junction bases: 12. This CDR3 is 13 amino acids long. The CDR3 DNA reads TGTGCCAGCATCGAACAGGGGCGTTCGTTAGCTTTCTTT. It yields the protein CASIEQGRSLAFF. The full variable domain, its missing parts supplied by reference TRBV2 and TRBJ1-1, is EPEVTQTPSHQVTQMGQEVILRCVPISNHLYFYWYRQILGQKVEFLVSFYNNEISEKSEIFDDQFSVERPDGSNFTLKIRSTKLEDSAMYFCASIEQGRSLAFFGQGTRLTVV.

This chain uses TRBV19 with TRBJ2-3; 12 nucleotides align to TRBD2. This CDR3 is 16 amino acids long. V shed 4 bases and J 3 bases; nucleotides not matched to a gene: 5. Per the germline V gene, CDR1 is LNHDA and CDR2 is SQIVND (reference sequence). The CDR3 bases are TGTGCCAGTAGTAGGACGACTAGCGGGAGTACAGATACGCAGTATTTT. Translating it yields CASSRTTSGSTDTQYF.

The rearrangement joins TRBV10-2 to TRBJ1-2; 8 bases are a match to TRBD1. Germline loops: CDR1 WSHSY, CDR2 SAAADI. The CDR3 is 15 residues long. Trimming cost V 7 bases and J 1 base; bases outside gene matches: 8. The CDR3 loop reads CASMDRVNSNYGYTF. As DNA, the CDR3 is TGCGCCAGCATGGACAGGGTTAACAGTAACTATGGCTACACCTTC.